Included here is one T cell receptor beta chain sequence, with context. TCRdb's table, derived via immunoSEQ multiplex PCR, lists solely in-frame clones and lacks some. This sample carries 1.4 million to 1.5 million clones, roughly 96% of them seen once, and the ten largest clones take roughly 1.2%. The data belong to a study of shared clonotypes between healthy human individuals. V was clipped by 4 bases and J by 0 bases, with 14 bases between them. CDR1 and CDR2 (germline): SGHRS, YFSETQ. The CDR3 is 17 amino acids. This clonotype was sampled from a man aged 30 to 45 in good health. Sequencing was done on a sample of naive CD4+ T cells sorted from blood. Subset of the sample: CD45RA+ positively selected. V gene TRBV5-1 combines with J gene TRBJ2-6; weak D call: TRBD2 (6 bases). CDR3 sequence reads: CASSPGVVFSGANVLTF. The CDR3, as DNA: TGCGCCAGCAGCCCGGGAGTGGTTTTCTCTGGGGCCAACGTCCTGACTTTC.